These T cell receptor beta chains were read from a single sample in a study of T-cell reconstitution after alpha-beta-depleted transplantation in children. TCRdb ran MiXCR on the PCR reads and lists one entry per CDR3 protein. The table has a few hundred thousand distinct CDR3 sequences, 10% to 15% seen once. Source: PBMCs, mostly from graft donor cells, taken 360 days after TCRalphabeta/CD19-depleted stem cell transplant. These receptors all come from a male patient between 10 and 17 years old who had a stem cell transplant for acute myeloid leukemia, so the T cells may come from the graft donor. Each CDR3 is given without its conserved first and last residue. The order of the fields is V gene, CDR3 protein.

TRBV27 ASDCGYTQY
TRBV29-1 SVGTGGIGSNQPQH
TRBV2 ASKQASGDNEQF
TRBV20-1 SGLAGGNSYEQY
TRBV20-1 SASREIWDSSSYEQY
TRBV11-2 ASSPGLAGYGTDTQY
TRBV19 ASSLIAGGPWDEQF
TRBV6-5 ASSYSTSGRVEQF
TRBV20-1 SAVRDGLNEQF
TRBV20-1 SARVGPDRIEGSTDTQY
TRBV28 ASSSPRGGPAGQPQH
TRBV4-3 ASSQEAQPGYEQY
TRBV21-1 ASSSPYTDTQY
TRBV12-3/TRBV12-4 ASSRRPGLAAWEQY
TRBV18 ASSPDRGLGTEAF
TRBV18 ASSPLGPGQQETQY
TRBV20-1 SARFNSGRGDTQY
TRBV28 ATVIVPRGGLTDTQY
TRBV29-1 SVEEISGRAVTDTQY
TRBV29-1 SAGTGIDYGYT
TRBV4-2 ASSQEPGHGSSLAKNIQY
TRBV7-8 ASSSIPSEQY
TRBV29-1 SVGGLGQPQH
TRBV18 ASSPGTRTNEQF
TRBV20-1 SARSGSANTQY
TRBV27 ASSWAGVGEQY